Listed here are 20 T cell receptor beta chains from one sample, sequenced in a study of CD8 T cells in Susac syndrome. Random-hexamer reverse transcription was applied to roughly 0.5 to 1 ug RNA. Using its own MiXCR run on the immunoSEQ multiplex PCR reads, TCRdb lists one record per CDR3 protein. The sample records around 150,000 distinct CDR3 sequences, more than 90% being singletons. The specimen was CD4+ T cells from PBMCs. The receptors were sampled from a human donor with Susac syndrome.

The rearrangement links TRBV29-1 to TRBJ1-1, with a weak D call TRBD1 (6 bases). CDR3 length equals 12 residues. V was clipped by 6 bases and J by 1 base, with 9 bases between them. The germline gives CDR1 SQVTM, CDR2 ANQGSEA. The CDR3 nucleotides read TGCAGCGTCGGACAGCGGAACACTGAAGCTTTCTTT. It codes for CSVGQRNTEAFF.

The rearrangement links TRBV19 to TRBJ2-1; no clear D. This CDR3 has 12 residues. With 5 bases removed from V and 6 bases from J, the gap between germline ends came to 8 bases. Germline CDR1 is LNHDA and CDR2 is SQIVND (reference sequence). CDR3 protein: CASSGLVNEQFF. In nucleotides, the CDR3 is TGTGCCAGTAGTGGTCTAGTCAATGAGCAGTTCTTC.

The V gene is TRBV12-3 or TRBV12-4, the J gene TRBJ2-7; weak D call: TRBD1 (5 bases). The CDR3 totals 14 residues. V lost 1 base and J 1 base, leaving 8 bases between the germline ends. The chain's CDR3 is CASSLEQASYEQYF. The CDR3 DNA reads TGTGCCAGCAGTTTAGAACAGGCGTCCTACGAGCAGTACTTC.

The chain couples TRBV5-4 to TRBJ2-7, with 10 bases fitting TRBD1. This CDR3 spans 16 amino acids. The trim removed 3 bases at V and 3 bases at J, leaving 9 bases unmatched. Germline V gene lookup returns CDR1 SGHNT and CDR2 YYREEE (reference sequence). The CDR3 loop is CASSSPGQGTFYEQYF. The CDR3 DNA follows: TGTGCCAGCAGCTCGCCGGGACAGGGGACCTTCTACGAGCAGTACTTC. The full variable domain, in which reference TRBV5-4 and TRBJ2-7 provide the parts outside the CDR3, is ETGVTQSPTHLIKTRGQQVTLRCSSQSGHNTVSWYQQALGQGPQFIFQYYREEENGRGNFPPRFSGLQFPNYSSELNVNALELDDSALYLCASSSPGQGTFYEQYFGPGTRLTVT.

The chain's CDR3 is CASFSGQGAKNEQFF. In nucleotides, the CDR3 is TGCGCCAGCTTCTCGGGACAGGGGGCGAAGAATGAGCAGTTCTTC. J is TRBJ2-1 and V is TRBV5-1, with 12 bases lining up with TRBD1. The V gene's germline CDR1 is SGHRS and CDR2 YFSETQ. Trimming at V came to 7 bases and at J to 7 bases, leaving 9 bases not matched to a gene. This CDR3 is 15 amino acids long.

This rearrangement joins TRBV29-1 to TRBJ1-2; D is possibly TRBD1 (5 bases). The germline V gene encodes CDR1 SQVTM and CDR2 ANQGSEA. The CDR3 is 12 residues long. The V and J ends lost 6 bases and 2 bases respectively, with 10 bases between them. CDR3 protein: CSVREANYGYTF. Written as DNA, the CDR3 is TGCAGCGTCAGGGAAGCGAACTATGGCTACACCTTC.

This chain links TRBV29-1 with TRBJ2-5, with unresolved D. This CDR3 has 11 residues. CDR1 is SQVTM, CDR2 ANQGSEA, per germline. Trimming shortened V by 7 bases and J by 4 bases, and 10 bases separated the two germline ends. Here the CDR3 DNA reads TGCAGCGCCCTCTACGGAGAGACCCAGTACTTC. Its protein is CSALYGETQYF.

The rearrangement joins TRBV15 to TRBJ1-5; 7 bases map to TRBD1. The CDR3 loop spans 15 amino acids. Per germline, CDR1 LNHNV and CDR2 YYDKDF (reference sequence). V trimming: 4 bases; J trimming: 3 bases; junction bases outside the gene matches: 6. CDR3 sequence: CATSTTGTDNQPQHF. The CDR3 DNA follows: TGTGCCACCAGCACTACCGGGACAGACAATCAGCCCCAGCATTTT.

This chain connects TRBV24-1 to TRBJ2-7; a weak D match, TRBD1 (7 bases). From germline, CDR1 is KGHDR and CDR2 SFDVKD. This CDR3 comprises 13 residues. The V end was cut by 6 bases, the J end by 3 bases, with 11 bases between. This chain's CDR3 is CATSSQGGYEQYF. The DNA for the CDR3 is TGTGCCACCAGTTCGCAGGGGGGCTACGAGCAGTACTTC.

Only a few counts were recorded for this clonotype. V usage is TRBV5-5 and J usage is TRBJ1-1; D is unclear. Germline V gene data show CDR1 as SGHKS and CDR2 as YYEKEE (reference sequence). V was cut by 0 bases and J by 0 bases, with 6 bases left in between. CDR3 length: 14 residues. DNA for the CDR3: TGTGCCAGCAGCTTGGGGGAACTGAACACTGAAGCTTTCTTT. As protein: CASSLGELNTEAFF.

This chain joins TRBV7-2 and TRBJ1-6; D remains ambiguous. From germline, CDR1 is SGHTA and CDR2 FQGNSA. V was shortened by 5 bases and J by 11 bases, with 13 bases between the two germline ends. This CDR3 is built from 13 residues. CDR3 in amino acids: CASSRPSVPPLHF. CDR3 in DNA: TGTGCCAGCAGCCGTCCGTCGGTGCCACCCCTCCACTTT.

V is TRBV21-1 and J is TRBJ1-2. TRBV21-1 is an annotated pseudogene. The CDR3 extends over 13 amino acids. CDR3 nucleotides: TGTGCCAGCAGCAGAACGAGTTTCTATGGCTACACCTTC. Protein sequence: CASSRTSFYGYTF.

The V call is TRBV3-1, the J call TRBJ2-1; 12 positions agree with TRBD2. With V trimmed by 1 base and J by 0 bases, 7 bases remained unmatched. Per germline, CDR1 LGHDT and CDR2 YNNKEL (reference sequence). The CDR3 is 19 amino acids. The CDR3 region is CASSQGLAGATSSYNEQFF. Written as DNA, the CDR3 is TGTGCCAGCAGCCAAGGACTAGCGGGGGCCACGAGCTCCTACAATGAGCAGTTCTTC.

The rearrangement uses TRBV19 and TRBJ1-2; possible D gene TRBD1, 6 bases. Germline-derived CDR1 and CDR2 are LNHDA and SQIVND (reference sequence). V shed 6 bases and J shed 0 bases, with 17 bases lying between them. This CDR3 spans 16 amino acids. The CDR3 nucleotides are TGTGCCAGTAGGGAGGCGGGGGCGCCGGCTAACTATGGCTACACCTTC. This translates into CASREAGAPANYGYTF.

The gene calls are TRBV20-1 and TRBJ2-7, with D maybe TRBD2 (6 bases). This CDR3 has 13 amino acids. Germline lookup yields CDR1 DFQATT and CDR2 SNEGSKA (reference sequence). V shed 6 bases and J shed 0 bases, with 12 bases lying between them. The CDR3 spells CSATYGSSYEQYF. In nucleotides, the CDR3 is TGCAGTGCGACGTACGGGAGCTCCTACGAGCAGTACTTC.

V is TRBV10-3 and J is TRBJ1-6, with D uncertain. Trimming shortened V by 0 bases and J by 6 bases, and 9 bases separated the two germline ends. Germline CDR1 is ENHRY and CDR2 is SYGVKD. The CDR3 covers 15 residues. The CDR3 region is CAISESGSTNSPLHF. CDR3 bases: TGTGCCATCAGTGAGTCGGGGTCGACTAATTCACCCCTCCACTTT.

This clonotype was detected once. The V call is TRBV29-1, the J call TRBJ1-1; 12 nucleotides agree with TRBD1. This CDR3 contains 14 residues. Germline CDR1 and CDR2: SQVTM and ANQGSEA. V gave up 3 bases and J gave up 10 bases; unmatched junction bases: 9. The CDR3 DNA is TGCAGCGTTGAGGCCCGGGACAGGGGGCTAGGAGCTTTCTTT. This encodes CSVEARDRGLGAFF.

The chain carries TRBV28 and TRBJ1-2, with TRBD1 as a possible D gene (5 bases). The CDR3 totals 13 residues. Between the trimmed V and J ends, which lost 5 bases and 5 bases, there was a span of 12 bases. Germline CDR1 reads MDHEN; CDR2 reads SYDVKM. The CDR3 sequence is CASSPGPTYGYTF. CDR3 sequence (DNA): TGTGCCAGCAGTCCGGGACCGACATATGGCTACACCTTC.

The chain joins TRBV7-8 to TRBJ2-7; D is perhaps TRBD1 (6 bases). This CDR3 contains 14 residues. V lost 4 bases to trimming and J lost 7 bases, with 17 bases between them. In germline, CDR1 is SGHVS, CDR2 FQNEAQ. CDR3 in DNA: TGTGCCAGCAGCTCCACCCACAGGGAGCGAGAGCAGTACTTC. This sequence encodes CASSSTHREREQYF.

The rearrangement links TRBV28 to TRBJ1-5; D is uncertain. The CDR3 totals 13 residues. Trimming pared 6 bases from V and 5 bases from J, leaving 11 bases between. CDR1 is MDHEN, CDR2 SYDVKM, per germline. CDR3 sequence (DNA): TGTGCCAGCAGCCCCTGGAACCATCAGCCCCAGCATTTT. Its translation is CASSPWNHQPQHF.